The rows below give T cell receptor beta chains drawn from one sample of a study of T cells in Graves' hyperthyroidism and ophthalmopathy. TCRdb redid the calling of the multiplex PCR reads with MiXCR, one entry per CDR3 protein. This table has around 620,000 distinct CDR3 sequences, around 46% appearing once. Material: peripheral blood or thyroid tissue (not recorded which). The receptors stem from an adult woman with Graves' disease, either hyperthyroidism or ophthalmopathy (not recorded which). Both conserved end residues are part of each CDR3.

V	length	CDR3
TRBV13	16	CASSSPTGGPPRRQYF
TRBV10-3	14	CAIKGQGNTGELFF
TRBV6-1	15	CASSPASGITYEQYF
TRBV19	15	CASSIGQVGNQPQHF
TRBV2	14	CASSDGVSNQPQHF
TRBV6-2/TRBV6-3	18	CASSYPDISTGEDQPQHF
TRBV20-1	17	CSARVESGWPGANVLTF
TRBV9	19	CASSLDGTSAITNQETQYF
TRBV29-1	9	CSVEKDRSF
TRBV10-3	13	CASRTGSSYEQYF
TRBV19	14	CASSIRGSGNTIYF
TRBV5-1	12	CASSLVAGELFF
TRBV5-1	14	CASSLGTMGQPQHF
TRBV11-2	17	CASSLAQLAGGGETQYF
TRBV20-1	11	CSAPDRIGQYF
TRBV24-1	14	CATSDLPGQETQYF
TRBV7-9	16	CASSTSGTGKKETQYF
TRBV20-1	13	CSALVAGVDIQYF
TRBV7-9	16	CASSYAQGITNEKLFF
TRBV7-9	12	CASSFLVYEQYF
TRBV18	15	CASSPVGALNQPQHF
TRBV25-1	13	CASKRRDTDTQYF
TRBV28	12	CASSLSDTEAFF
TRBV20-1	13	CSELLQGRETQYF
TRBV28	13	CASTPGQDTEAFF
TRBV5-5	16	CASSTTSAPPTDTQYF
TRBV2	13	CASSVRGIYGYTF
TRBV29-1	16	CSALLPAPGSGDTQYF
TRBV10-3	13	CATGQSATYEQYF
TRBV29-1	14	CSVEPGQGNEKLFF
TRBV29-1	11	CSGGGNYGYTF
TRBV7-8	17	CASSKTKGLLSSYEQYF
TRBV29-1	13	CSGKDRGWDEQYF
TRBV7-2	12	CASSLLDGELFF
TRBV7-8	14	CASSRAADNSPLHF
TRBV10-3	13	CATRGTGNTEAFF
TRBV10-3	12	CVTRDTGNTIYF
TRBV20-1	14	CSASDGTAGQPQHF
TRBV29-1	13	CSVGGGQDYEQYF
TRBV7-9	12	CASSSRGEPQHF
TRBV29-1	16	CSVYKSGTSHQETQYF
TRBV2	14	CASKADRVGQPQHF
TRBV28	17	CASSSYLAGGNTGELFF
TRBV15	14	CATGGTMDEETQYF
TRBV7-9	15	CASSGLRLGQETQYF
TRBV24-1	14	CATSGAGVNNEQFF
TRBV9	13	CASSVHRGETIYF
TRBV7-8	13	CASIMGVAQPQHF
TRBV4-1	15	CASAHGGLAVYEQYF
TRBV28	14	CASRTRKEAETQYF
TRBV29-1	15	CSSLRTVANTGELFF
TRBV19	17	CASSMGLAGITSYEQYF
TRBV20-1	13	CSARKQGKGEQYF
TRBV20-1	14	CSARDRGTTYEQYF
TRBV19	16	CASTRWGAGNTGELFF